This T cell receptor beta chain was profiled in a study of identical twins. The CDR3 spans 14 residues. V lost 10 bases, J lost 1 base, and 5 bases stayed unmatched. Germline loops: CDR1 ENHRY, CDR2 SYGVKD. This clonotype was seen at least ten times. Its antigen is as yet unknown. Study conclusions and caveats: Out-of-frame sharing of TCR alpha in monozygotic twins was underestimated by models. Cord blood beta clonotypes present at high abundance carried fewer insertions; no such pattern appeared in memory repertoires. Sequences that were out-of-frame, alpha and twin-shared displayed an excess of low generation probability.

Unique molecular identifiers were in the cDNA, with template-switch universal primer binding. TCRdb re-derived calls from the 5' RACE reads in MiXCR, one entry per CDR3 protein. The data contain 690,000 or so distinct CDR3 sequences, 8.6% of them seen just once; the ten biggest clones take up 0.8% to 1%. These data were likewise used in another study, on yellow fever vaccine responses in identical twins.

The receptor comes from a woman aged 18-29 years in good health. The specimen sequenced was PBMCs. J is TRBJ2-2 and V is TRBV10-3; 8 bases align to TRBD1. DNA for the CDR3: TGTGCCACAACCGGGACAGGGAACACCGGGGAGCTGTTTTTT. It translates to CATTGTGNTGELFF.